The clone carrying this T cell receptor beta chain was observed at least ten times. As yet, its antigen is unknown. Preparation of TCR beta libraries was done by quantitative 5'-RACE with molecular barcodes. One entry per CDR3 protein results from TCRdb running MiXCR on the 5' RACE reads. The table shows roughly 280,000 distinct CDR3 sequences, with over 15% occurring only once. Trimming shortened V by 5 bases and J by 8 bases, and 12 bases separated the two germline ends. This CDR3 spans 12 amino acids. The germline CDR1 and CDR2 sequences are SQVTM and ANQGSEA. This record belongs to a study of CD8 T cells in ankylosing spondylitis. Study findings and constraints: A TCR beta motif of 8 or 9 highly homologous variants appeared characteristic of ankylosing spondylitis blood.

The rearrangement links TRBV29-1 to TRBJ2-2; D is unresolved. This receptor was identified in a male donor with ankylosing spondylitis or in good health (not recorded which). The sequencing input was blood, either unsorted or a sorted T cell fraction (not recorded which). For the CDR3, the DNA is TGCAGCGTTTGGACCGACGTAGGGGAGCTGTTTTTT. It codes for CSVWTDVGELFF.